Presented here are 21 T cell receptor beta chains from one specimen sequenced in a study of blood T cells in healthy people across ages. Alongside a J-beta primer mix, a sample-barcoded 5' primer served in a second PCR lasting about 7 to 11 cycles. Via MiXCR, TCRdb re-called the 5' RACE reads, giving one row per CDR3 protein. The sample comprises over 1.5 million distinct CDR3 sequences, just under 50% of which are singletons, and 2.1% rests with the top ten. Source material: blood. Every receptor here comes from a woman between 35 and 50 years old in good health.

This clonotype was counted a few times. This chain joins TRBV6-5 and TRBJ2-1; D perhaps matches TRBD2 (5 bases). Trimming pared 3 bases from V and 7 bases from J, leaving 10 bases between. The CDR3 length is 13 residues. Germline CDR1 and CDR2: MNHEY and SVGAGI. The CDR3 DNA is TGTGCCAGCAGTTATTCTAGCACGAATGAGCAGTTCTTC. Translating it yields CASSYSSTNEQFF.

This rearrangement joins TRBV7-2 to TRBJ2-4; 7 bases are a match to TRBD1. The J call may not be correct, given that the DNA end is closer to TRBJ2-5. The germline CDR1 and CDR2 sequences are SGHTA and FQGNSA. The CDR3 consists of 14 residues. The CDR3 loop is CASSFTGEGETQYF. The CDR3, as DNA: TGTGCCAGCAGCTTTACAGGGGAAGGCGAGACCCAGTACTTC.

This chain joins TRBV7-2 and TRBJ2-1, with a weak D call TRBD2 (6 bases). The germline V gene has CDR1 SGHTA and CDR2 FQGNSA. There are 15 residues in the CDR3. The V end was cut by 5 bases, the J end by 9 bases, with 20 bases between. CDR3: CASSPELLANVEQFF. CDR3 nucleotides: TGTGCCAGCAGCCCCGAGCTACTAGCTAATGTTGAGCAGTTCTTC.

This sequence joins TRBV21-1 and TRBJ2-5; the table calls TRBD2, which could not be checked here. TRBV21-1 represents a pseudogene. The CDR3 length is 18 residues. In nucleotides, the CDR3 is TGTGCCAGCAGCGCCCCCGGGACTTGCGGCCCAAAGACCTACGAGCAATACTTC. It yields the protein CASSAPGTCGPKTYEQYF.

This clonotype has just one count. V is TRBV10-3 and J is TRBJ2-1; tentatively, D is TRBD2 (6 bases). The CDR3 extends over 13 amino acids. V lost 11 bases, J lost 6 bases, and 17 bases lay in between. Germline CDR1 reads ENHRY; CDR2 reads SYGVKD. CDR3 amino acids: CAGRPGLSNEQFF. CDR3 coding DNA: TGTGCCGGCCGCCCGGGACTCTCCAATGAGCAGTTCTTC.

This chain uses TRBV7-2 with TRBJ2-3; D possibly corresponds to TRBD1 (5 bases). Germline assignment: CDR1 SGHTA and CDR2 FQGNSA. Trimming took 6 bases from V and 14 from J, leaving 9 bases between them. CDR3 length equals 9 residues. The CDR3 spells CASRPGPYF. DNA of the CDR3: TGTGCCAGCAGACCAGGGCCGTATTTT.

This clonotype has only a few counts. The V and J genes are TRBV20-1 and TRBJ2-3; 7 bases align to TRBD2. Unmatched junction bases numbered 6, after V lost 0 bases and J lost 6 bases. The germline V gene encodes CDR1 DFQATT and CDR2 SNEGSKA (reference sequence). This CDR3 contains 14 residues. This chain's CDR3 is CSARDGAGVDTQYF. CDR3 coding DNA: TGCAGTGCTAGAGACGGGGCGGGGGTTGATACGCAGTATTTT.

This chain connects TRBV6-2 or TRBV6-3 to TRBJ2-7, with a possible D match to TRBD1 (6 bases). From germline, CDR1 is MNHEY and CDR2 SVGEGT. The V end was cut by 7 bases, the J end by 6 bases, with 19 bases between. The CDR3 covers 14 residues. DNA of the CDR3: TGTGCCAGCACCAGGGGTATGGTAATGAGCGAGCAGTACTTC. It yields the protein CASTRGMVMSEQYF.

CDR3 sequence (DNA): TGTGCCAGCAGTTTTTCGTCAACTAATGAGCAGTTCTTC. Protein product: CASSFSSTNEQFF. The rearrangement joins TRBV12-3 or TRBV12-4 to TRBJ2-1; D is undetermined. This CDR3 contains 13 residues. V lost 3 bases to trimming and J lost 7 bases, with 10 bases between them.

This clonotype was counted many times. The chain employs TRBV5-1 and TRBJ2-6; the match to TRBD1 covers 7 bases. The germline V gene encodes CDR1 SGHRS and CDR2 YFSETQ. There are 16 residues in the CDR3. V shed 4 bases, J shed 0 bases, and the junction held 4 bases outside the gene matches. CDR3 sequence: CASSHRGVSGANVLTF. CDR3 bases: TGCGCCAGCAGCCACAGGGGAGTCTCTGGGGCCAACGTCCTGACTTTC.

With regard to this clonotype: The germline gene is not matched at one end of the junction; a read error may be the cause. The genes are TRBV28 and TRBJ2-1; D unresolved. Per germline, CDR1 MDHEN and CDR2 SYDVKM. This CDR3 has 11 amino acids. In DNA form, the CDR3 reads TGTGTCAGCAGTCTAGGGTGGGGGCAGTTCTTC. It is translated as CVSSLGWGQFF.

The CDR3 coding sequence is TGTGCCAGCAGTTTCTCGGGACGTGAGCAGTTCTTC. Translating it yields CASSFSGREQFF. The chain employs TRBV27 and TRBJ2-1; D could derive from TRBD1 or TRBD2 (5 bases each). This CDR3 has 12 residues. V shed 3 bases and J shed 9 bases, with 9 bases lying between them. The germline V gene has CDR1 MNHEY and CDR2 SMNVEV (reference sequence).

This clonotype was seen a handful of times. J is TRBJ2-3 and V is TRBV11-1, with TRBD2 matching over 8 bases. The CDR3 is 16 residues long. Germline V gene data show CDR1 as SGHAT and CDR2 as FQDESV (reference sequence). V lost 1 base and J lost 2; bases outside the gene matches: 5. CDR3 region: CASSLDGGGTTDTQYF. The CDR3 DNA reads as TGTGCCAGCAGCTTAGATGGCGGGGGGACCACAGATACGCAGTATTTT.

The chain links TRBV9 to TRBJ2-5; D gene uncertain. The CDR3 is made up of 13 amino acids. V shed 0 bases and J shed 4 bases, with 7 bases lying between them. CDR1 is SGDLS, CDR2 YYNGEE, per germline. CDR3 DNA sequence: TGTGCCAGCAGCGTAGCGGTTCGAGAGACCCAGTACTTC. Its protein is CASSVAVRETQYF.

This clonotype was observed at least ten times. The junction does not match germline at one end; this may be a read error. The V call is TRBV5-1, the J call TRBJ2-7, with D perhaps TRBD1 (6 bases). Looked up from germline, CDR1 is SGHRS and CDR2 is YFSETQ. The CDR3 runs to 11 residues. The CDR3 protein is CASSLGGEQYF. The CDR3 region has the DNA TGTGCCAGCAGCTTAGGGGGCGAGCAGTACTTC.

This clonotype appeared a single time. This chain joins TRBV7-2 and TRBJ1-2; D is perhaps TRBD1 (5 bases). Per germline, CDR1 SGHTA and CDR2 FQGNSA. V shed 5 bases and J shed 3 bases, with 13 bases lying between them. This CDR3 spans 14 amino acids. The CDR3 loop is CASSAAWGDYGYTF. The CDR3 coding sequence is TGTGCCAGCAGCGCCGCATGGGGCGACTATGGCTACACCTTC.

CDR3 DNA sequence: TGCAGTGCTAGAGATCTCGGACAGGGTGGACAGCCCCAGCATTTT. Translation gives CSARDLGQGGQPQHF. The chain links TRBV20-1 to TRBJ1-5; TRBD1 matches 8 bases. Per the germline V gene, CDR1 is DFQATT and CDR2 is SNEGSKA (reference sequence). J was trimmed by 7 bases and V by 0 bases; bases with no gene match: 8. The CDR3 is 15 residues long.

V gene TRBV4-1 combines with J gene TRBJ1-5; TRBD1 matches 7 bases. After removal of 5 bases from V and 5 bases from J, the junction contained 12 bases not matched to a gene. CDR1 and CDR2 (germline): MGHRA, YSYEKL. This CDR3 contains 16 residues. CDR3 in DNA: TGCGCCAGCAGCGCCCATTCCGGGACAGTAGATCAGCCCCAGCATTTT. This translates into CASSAHSGTVDQPQHF.

The rearrangement links TRBV7-2 to TRBJ1-4; 11 nucleotides line up with TRBD1. V lost 5 bases to trimming and J lost 7 bases; unmatched junction nucleotides: 9. This CDR3 region has 16 residues. CDR1 is SGHTA, CDR2 FQGNSA, per germline. The CDR3 DNA is TGTGCCAGCAGCATGGACAGGGGGCGATCGGGTGAAAAACTGTTTTTT. This codes for CASSMDRGRSGEKLFF.

This clonotype appeared a few times. A much larger clone differs by one base, so this may be a read error. The CDR3 is CASSQYAPGTDTQYF. CDR3 nucleotide sequence: TGTGCCAGCAGCCAATATGCGCCCGGCACAGATACGCAGTATTTT. The rearrangement uses TRBV14 and TRBJ2-3, with unresolved D. Trimming removed 2 bases at V and 1 base at J, with 10 bases between. Germline CDR1 and CDR2: SGHDN and FVKESK. The CDR3 runs to 15 residues. Complete variable domain (other parts from reference TRBV14 and TRBJ2-3): EAGVTQFPSHSVIEKGQTVTLRCDPISGHDNLYWYRRVMGKEIKFLLHFVKESKQDESGMPNNRFLAERTGGTYSTLKVQPAELEDSGVYFCASSQYAPGTDTQYFGPGTRLTVL.

This clonotype was seen a few times. The V and J genes are TRBV9 and TRBJ2-5; D is perhaps TRBD1 or TRBD2 (6 bases each). CDR3 length: 16 amino acids. Deletions cut 3 bases from V and 2 bases from J, with 17 bases between. Germline loops: CDR1 SGDLS, CDR2 YYNGEE. DNA of the CDR3: TGTGCCAGCAGCGCCGAGACTAGGGGGAGACAAGAGACCCAGTACTTC. This encodes CASSAETRGRQETQYF.